This T cell receptor (beta chain) was profiled in a study of blood T cell repertoires in COVID-19. Study in general: T cells, B-cell-depleted T cells, or PBMCs provided the cDNA or gDNA that served as material.

Original handling: Reference gene primer amplification in the assay estimated nucleated cell counts. Profiled with immunoSEQ multiplex PCR; TCRdb holds only in-frame clones, not every one. V, J and clone size reflect that table, while D and trimming were determined from the DNA. The sample shows 350,000 or so clones, 88% of them seen only once. Cohorts were assigned according to the clinical history that participants reported. In the 2 weeks before study entry, exposed participants met a COVID-19 case, which was PCR-confirmed or clinician-diagnosed. The CDR3 consists of 13 residues. CDR1 is SQVTM, CDR2 ANQGSEA, per germline. Trimming pared 4 bases from V and 2 bases from J, leaving 8 bases between. A word on this clone: Other DNA sequences in the same sample also yield this CDR3.

This sequence was found in a woman in her thirties who had been exposed to COVID-19. Sequenced material: PBMCs or T cells enriched from blood (not recorded which). V is TRBV29-1 and J is TRBJ1-4, with D unclear. CDR3 region: CSVGRATNEKLFF. In DNA form, the CDR3 reads TGCAGCGTTGGGAGGGCCACTAATGAAAAACTGTTTTTT.